Presented here are 31 T cell receptor beta chains from one specimen sequenced in a study of CD8 T cells in Susac syndrome. An amount of RNA that ranged from roughly 0.5 to 1 ug was reverse transcribed with random hexamers. TCRdb reprocessed the immunoSEQ multiplex PCR reads with MiXCR, giving one entry per CDR3 protein. Of some 110,000 distinct CDR3 sequences listed, approximately 93% are singletons. Sample: CD8+ T cells from PBMCs. Every receptor here comes from a human donor with Susac syndrome.

The rearrangement joins TRBV13 to TRBJ2-1; 8 bases fit TRBD2. Germline V gives CDR1 PRHDT, CDR2 FYEKMQ (reference sequence). The trim removed 5 bases at V and 6 bases at J, leaving 12 bases unmatched. The CDR3 contains 16 residues. In DNA, the CDR3 is TGTGCCAGCAGCCCGCGGGGGGTGGGGGCAGGCAATGAGCAGTTCTTC. Its translation is CASSPRGVGAGNEQFF.

In this sample, this clonotype turned up once. V and J are TRBV12-3 or TRBV12-4 and TRBJ2-7; perhaps TRBD1 as D (6 bases). V gave up 8 bases and J gave up 2 bases, with 10 bases separating them. The CDR3 has 12 amino acids. This CDR3 is CASGTTPYEQYF. The CDR3 nucleotides are TGTGCCAGCGGGACAACCCCCTACGAGCAGTACTTC.

The genes are TRBV5-4 and TRBJ1-1; no clear D. The CDR3 length is 13 residues. V dropped 4 bases and J dropped 3 bases, with 10 bases sitting between them. Germline V lookup: CDR1 SGHNT, CDR2 YYREEE (reference sequence). DNA for the CDR3: TGTGCCAGCAGCCCTGGGGTGGACACTGAAGCTTTCTTT. Protein sequence: CASSPGVDTEAFF.

The chain employs TRBV7-9 and TRBJ2-3; D tentatively fits TRBD1 or TRBD2 (5 bases each). Germline CDR1 and CDR2: SEHNR and FQNEAQ (reference sequence). With 7 bases removed from V and 3 bases from J, the gap between germline ends came to 20 bases. The CDR3 contains 16 residues. CDR3 in amino acids: CASTQKGSEGTDTQYF. Written as DNA, the CDR3 is TGTGCCAGCACTCAAAAAGGGAGTGAGGGGACAGATACGCAGTATTTT. The whole variable domain, remainder taken from reference TRBV7-9 and TRBJ2-3, is DTGVSQNPRHKITKRGQNVTFRCDPISEHNRLYWYRQTLGQGPEFLTYFQNEAQLEKSRLLSDRFSAERPKGSFSTLEIQRTEQGDSAMYLCASTQKGSEGTDTQYFGPGTRLTVL.

The chain couples TRBV6-1 to TRBJ1-4; 10 positions agree with TRBD1. CDR1 is MNHNS and CDR2 is SASEGT in the germline V gene. Unmatched junction bases numbered 15, after V lost 8 bases and J lost 6 bases. The CDR3 extends over 17 amino acids. The CDR3 here is CASASGGQGRADEKLFF. Written as DNA, the CDR3 is TGTGCCAGCGCCTCCGGGGGACAGGGGAGGGCGGATGAAAAACTGTTTTTT.

The chain employs TRBV4-1 and TRBJ2-1; either TRBD1 or TRBD2 may supply D (5 bases each). The germline gives CDR1 MGHRA, CDR2 YSYEKL. Trimming took off 4 bases at V and 0 bases at J, with 10 bases between the two ends. There are 15 residues in the CDR3. The CDR3 sequence: CASSPGDRSYNEQFF. Written as DNA, the CDR3 is TGCGCCAGCAGCCCCGGGGACCGCTCCTACAATGAGCAGTTCTTC.

The chain joins TRBV5-4 to TRBJ2-1; 7 bases line up with TRBD2. The CDR3 is made up of 15 amino acids. CDR1 and CDR2 (germline): SGHNT, YYREEE (reference sequence). V lost 7 bases and J lost 6; bases outside the gene matches: 13. The CDR3 DNA is TGTGCCAGCGGGCTCAGCAGCGGGGTGTCCAATGAGCAGTTCTTC. This sequence encodes CASGLSSGVSNEQFF.

The rearrangement joins TRBV7-2 to TRBJ2-5, with D maybe TRBD2 (6 bases). V lost 2 bases and J 3 bases, leaving 16 bases between the germline ends. Germline CDR1 SGHTA, CDR2 FQGNSA. The CDR3 extends over 16 amino acids. In nucleotides, the CDR3 is TGTGCCAGCAGCTTAAGCCCAACCGGGGGAAAAGAGACCCAGTACTTC. It yields the protein CASSLSPTGGKETQYF.

As DNA, the CDR3 is TGTGCCAGCAGCCGGAAAAATGAGGGCTACACCTTC. The encoded protein is CASSRKNEGYTF. The chain employs TRBV14 and TRBJ1-2, with D hard to call. This CDR3 is 12 amino acids long. The germline V and J ends were trimmed by 4 bases and 8 bases, with 11 bases remaining between them. The germline V gene has CDR1 SGHDN and CDR2 FVKESK.

The CDR3 reads CASGTSGGRLVQYF. The CDR3 nucleotides read TGTGCCAGTGGAACTAGCGGGGGCCGCCTAGTTCAGTACTTC. This chain connects TRBV19 to TRBJ2-4, with 11 bases that match TRBD2. The CDR3 consists of 14 residues. CDR1 is LNHDA, CDR2 SQIVND, per germline (reference sequence). V trimming: 8 bases; J trimming: 11 bases; junction bases outside the gene matches: 11.

The genes are TRBV18 and TRBJ2-5; D may be TRBD1 or TRBD2 (6 bases each). The CDR3 length is 15 residues. The germline gives CDR1 KGHSH, CDR2 LQKENI. Trimming cost V 4 bases and J 3 bases, with 15 bases left between them. The CDR3 sequence is CASSQGGMDEETQYF. CDR3 DNA: TGTGCCAGCTCACAGGGGGGTATGGATGAAGAGACCCAGTACTTC.

This rearrangement joins TRBV5-1 to TRBJ2-7, with 9 bases that match TRBD2. Germline CDR1 and CDR2: SGHRS and YFSETQ. Losses at the gene ends were 0 bases for V and 5 bases for J; bases not matched to a gene: 3. The CDR3 consists of 14 residues. The CDR3 coding sequence is TGCGCCAGCAGCTTGGGACTAGCGGAGGACGAGCAGTACTTC. The encoded protein is CASSLGLAEDEQYF.

The chain joins TRBV12-3 or TRBV12-4 to TRBJ1-3; D possibly corresponds to TRBD1 (6 bases). The CDR3 extends over 14 amino acids. Trimming took off 5 bases at V and 0 bases at J, with 8 bases between the two ends. This CDR3 reads CASSPTGSGNTIYF. As DNA, the CDR3 is TGTGCCAGCAGTCCGACAGGCTCTGGAAACACCATATATTTT.

The rearrangement joins TRBV15 to TRBJ1-2; D gene unclear. Per the germline V gene, CDR1 is LNHNV and CDR2 is YYDKDF (reference sequence). This CDR3 has 13 amino acids. The ends were cut back, 5 bases at V and 7 bases at J, with 14 bases in the middle. This CDR3 is CATSEAAGSGYTF. CDR3 coding DNA: TGTGCCACCAGCGAGGCGGCAGGTAGTGGCTACACCTTC.

This chain uses TRBV7-8 with TRBJ1-5, with D unresolved. Germline V lookup: CDR1 SGHVS, CDR2 FQNEAQ. V was shortened by 1 base and J by 4 bases, with 5 bases between the two germline ends. The CDR3 is made up of 13 amino acids. CDR3: CASSLVPNQPQHF. CDR3 coding DNA: TGTGCCAGCAGCTTAGTCCCAAATCAGCCCCAGCATTTT.

The rearrangement links TRBV4-1 to TRBJ2-2; TRBD1 matches 8 bases. Germline assignment: CDR1 MGHRA and CDR2 YSYEKL. This CDR3 is built from 17 residues. After removal of 0 bases from V and 4 bases from J, the junction contained 7 bases not matched to a gene. CDR3 in DNA: TGCGCCAGCAGCCAAGATCATGACAGGGGAGGCACCGGGGAGCTGTTTTTT. Its translation: CASSQDHDRGGTGELFF.

The chain joins TRBV12-3 or TRBV12-4 to TRBJ2-5, with D unresolved. V was clipped by 8 bases and J by 3 bases, with 13 bases between them. CDR3 size: 13 residues. The CDR3 here is CASSLRREETQYF. The CDR3 DNA sequence: TGTGCCAGCTCTTTGAGGCGTGAAGAGACCCAGTACTTC.

The gene calls are TRBV23-1 and TRBJ2-5; 8 positions match TRBD1. TRBV23-1 is noted as an ORF with a role that remains uncertain. V was clipped by 4 bases and J by 1 base; unmatched bases: 5. The CDR3 runs 15 residues. The CDR3 here is CASSLPDRAQETQYF. DNA of the CDR3: TGCGCCAGCAGTCTTCCGGACAGGGCCCAAGAGACCCAGTACTTC.

This clonotype has only one observation. The chain uses TRBV6-5 and TRBJ2-7; D is unresolved. The CDR3 extends over 13 amino acids. In germline, CDR1 is MNHEY, CDR2 SVGAGI. V was pared by 6 bases and J by 3 bases, with 12 bases between. This CDR3 reads CASSPVVGYEQYF. DNA of the CDR3: TGTGCCAGCAGCCCCGTCGTAGGCTACGAGCAGTACTTC.

This rearrangement joins TRBV4-1 to TRBJ2-3; D call uncertain. The CDR3 length is 12 residues. Germline CDR1 and CDR2: MGHRA and YSYEKL. With 2 bases removed from V and 10 bases from J, the gap between germline ends came to 10 bases. The CDR3 DNA follows: TGCGCCAGCAGCCAAATGCAGGAATCGCAGTATTTT. Its translation is CASSQMQESQYF.

The V call is TRBV27, the J call TRBJ1-4; D perhaps matches TRBD1 (5 bases). V was pared by 2 bases and J by 7 bases, with 11 bases between. Germline V CDR1 and CDR2: MNHEY, SMNVEV (reference sequence). The CDR3 is 14 amino acids. CDR3 residues: CASSLIGVGEKLFF. CDR3 nucleotides: TGTGCCAGCAGTTTAATAGGGGTGGGTGAAAAACTGTTTTTT.

The V and J genes are TRBV24-1 and TRBJ2-1; D possibly corresponds to TRBD2 (5 bases). The germline CDR1 and CDR2 sequences are KGHDR and SFDVKD. The CDR3 consists of 12 residues. The germline V and J ends were trimmed by 4 bases and 7 bases, with 7 bases remaining between them. CDR3 coding DNA: TGTGCCACCAGTGACGGCGGGAATGAGCAGTTCTTC. Protein sequence: CATSDGGNEQFF.

This chain connects TRBV14 to TRBJ1-2, with a weak D call TRBD1 (6 bases). Germline V gene data show CDR1 as SGHDN and CDR2 as FVKESK. The CDR3 contains 13 residues. The V end lost 0 bases, the J end lost 7 bases, and 9 bases lay between the germline ends. The CDR3 DNA reads TGTGCCAGCAGCCAAGATCGGGACACTGGCTACACCTTC. Protein: CASSQDRDTGYTF. Together with reference TRBV14 and TRBJ1-2, the CDR3 gives the full variable domain: EAGVTQFPSHSVIEKGQTVTLRCDPISGHDNLYWYRRVMGKEIKFLLHFVKESKQDESGMPNNRFLAERTGGTYSTLKVQPAELEDSGVYFCASSQDRDTGYTFGSGTRLTVV.

The V and J genes are TRBV18 and TRBJ2-1; D is unresolved. The CDR3 has 13 amino acids. Germline CDR1 KGHSH, CDR2 LQKENI. V lost 2 bases, J lost 3 bases, and 5 bases lay in between. The chain's CDR3 is CASSPVGYNEQFF. CDR3 DNA sequence: TGTGCCAGCTCACCAGTCGGCTACAATGAGCAGTTCTTC.

Written as DNA, the CDR3 is TGCAGCGTTTACTCTGGAAACACCATATATTTT. Its translation is CSVYSGNTIYF. The chain has TRBV29-1 and TRBJ1-3; D remains unclear. The germline V gene encodes CDR1 SQVTM and CDR2 ANQGSEA. Trimming took off 5 bases at V and 0 bases at J, with 2 bases between the two ends. This CDR3 contains 11 residues.

The rearrangement links TRBV5-5 to TRBJ2-1; D is ambiguous. Trimming cost V 2 bases and J 7 bases, with 7 bases left between them. CDR3 length: 12 residues. Germline V gives CDR1 SGHKS, CDR2 YYEKEE (reference sequence). CDR3 in amino acids: CASSFIGNEQFF. In DNA form, the CDR3 reads TGTGCCAGCAGCTTCATAGGGAATGAGCAGTTCTTC. Together with reference TRBV5-5 and TRBJ2-1, the CDR3 gives the full variable domain: DAGVTQSPTHLIKTRGQQVTLRCSPISGHKSVSWYQQVLGQGPQFIFQYYEKEERGRGNFPDRFSARQFPNYSSELNVNALLLGDSALYLCASSFIGNEQFFGPGTRLTVL.

The chain is built from TRBV6-1 and TRBJ2-3; D is unclear. CDR3 length: 15 amino acids. The germline V gene has CDR1 MNHNS and CDR2 SASEGT. Trimming left V 1 base short and J 1 base short, with 9 bases between. The CDR3 here is CASSEGGTGTDTQYF. The DNA of the CDR3 is TGTGCCAGCAGTGAAGGAGGAACAGGCACAGATACGCAGTATTTT.

The rearrangement joins TRBV3-1 to TRBJ1-1, with D possibly matching TRBD1 (6 bases). Germline values: CDR1 LGHDT, CDR2 YNNKEL (reference sequence). Trimming stripped 4 bases from V and 1 base from J, with 19 bases between. The CDR3 spans 17 residues. CDR3 coding DNA: TGTGCCAGCAGCCTCTCCCTCCAGGGGAGGGCGAACACTGAAGCTTTCTTT. The encoded protein is CASSLSLQGRANTEAFF.

The chain carries TRBV3-1 and TRBJ1-2; 9 nucleotides line up with TRBD1. The ends lost 2 bases at V and 11 bases at J; junction bases unmatched: 6. Per the germline V gene, CDR1 is LGHDT and CDR2 is YNNKEL (reference sequence). The CDR3 spans 13 residues. The CDR3 sequence: CASSQPGTGQYTF. CDR3 DNA sequence: TGTGCCAGCAGCCAACCCGGGACAGGGCAATACACCTTC.

V usage is TRBV6-1 and J usage is TRBJ2-7; unclear D gene. V lost 5 bases, J lost 1 base, and 12 bases lay in between. The CDR3 is made up of 14 amino acids. Germline V lookup: CDR1 MNHNS, CDR2 SASEGT. CDR3 nucleotides: TGTGCCAGCAGTCCTTTAGGTATTTCCTACGAGCAGTACTTC. It codes for CASSPLGISYEQYF.

DNA of the CDR3: TGTGCCAGCAGTCCCCGGACCGCGGAGGATTCACCCCTCCACTTT. Its translation: CASSPRTAEDSPLHF. This rearrangement joins TRBV6-5 to TRBJ1-6; unclear D gene. V was clipped by 5 bases and J by 8 bases, with 16 bases between them. Germline assignment: CDR1 MNHEY and CDR2 SVGAGI. The CDR3 loop spans 15 amino acids.